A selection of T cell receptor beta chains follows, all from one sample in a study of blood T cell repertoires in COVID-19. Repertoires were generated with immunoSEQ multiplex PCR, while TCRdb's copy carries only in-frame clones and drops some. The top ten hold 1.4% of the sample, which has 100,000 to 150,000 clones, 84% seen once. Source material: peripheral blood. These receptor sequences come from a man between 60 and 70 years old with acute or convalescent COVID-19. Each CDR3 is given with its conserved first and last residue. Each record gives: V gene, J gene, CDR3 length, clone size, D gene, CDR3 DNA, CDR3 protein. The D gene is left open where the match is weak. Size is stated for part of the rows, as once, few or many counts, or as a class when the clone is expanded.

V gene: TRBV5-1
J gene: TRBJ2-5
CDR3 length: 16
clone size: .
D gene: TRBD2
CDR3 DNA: TGCGCCAGCAGCGCCTCGGGGCGGGAGGGCCAAGAGACCCAGTACTTC
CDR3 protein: CASSASGREGQETQYF

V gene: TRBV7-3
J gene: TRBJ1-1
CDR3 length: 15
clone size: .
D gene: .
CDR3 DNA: TGTGCCAGCAGCTTAACGGGAGGGTTCGCGACTGAAGCTTTCTTT
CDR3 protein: CASSLTGGFATEAFF

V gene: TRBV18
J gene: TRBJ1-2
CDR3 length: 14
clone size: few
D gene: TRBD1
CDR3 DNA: TGTGCCAGCTCACCCCCGGGACAGTTTATTGGCTACACCTTC
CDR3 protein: CASSPPGQFIGYTF

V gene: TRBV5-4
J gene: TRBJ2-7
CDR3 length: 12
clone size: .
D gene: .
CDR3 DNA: TGTGCCAGCAGCTTTTCCGGCTACGAGCAGTACTTC
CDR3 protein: CASSFSGYEQYF

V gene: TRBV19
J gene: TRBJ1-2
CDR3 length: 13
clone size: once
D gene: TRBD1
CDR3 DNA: TGTGCCAGTATCGACCGGGACAGGGGCGGCTACACCTTC
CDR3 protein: CASIDRDRGGYTF

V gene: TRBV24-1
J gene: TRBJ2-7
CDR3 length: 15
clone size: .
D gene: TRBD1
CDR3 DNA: TGTGCCACCAGTGCCCACAGGGGGAGCTCCTACGAGCAGTACTTC
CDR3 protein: CATSAHRGSSYEQYF

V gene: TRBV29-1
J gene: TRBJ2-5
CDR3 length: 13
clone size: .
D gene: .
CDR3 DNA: TGCAGCGCTGGGGCGGCGGAGGGAGAGACCCAGTACTTC
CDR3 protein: CSAGAAEGETQYF

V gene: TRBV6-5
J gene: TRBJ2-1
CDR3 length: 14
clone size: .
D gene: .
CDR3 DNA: TGTGCCAGCAGTTACTCGACTACATACAATGAGCAGTTCTTC
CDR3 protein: CASSYSTTYNEQFF

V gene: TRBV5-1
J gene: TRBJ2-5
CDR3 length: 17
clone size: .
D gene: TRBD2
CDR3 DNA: TGCGCCAGCAGCTTGGGACTAGCGGGAGGCTCCCAAGAGACCCAGTACTTC
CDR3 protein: CASSLGLAGGSQETQYF

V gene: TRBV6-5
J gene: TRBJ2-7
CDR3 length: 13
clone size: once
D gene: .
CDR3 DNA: TGTGCCAGCAGTTATAGGAGGGTGGACGAGCAGTACTTC
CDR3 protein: CASSYRRVDEQYF

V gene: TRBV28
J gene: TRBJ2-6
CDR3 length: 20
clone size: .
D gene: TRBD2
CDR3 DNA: TGTGCCAGCAGTTCTCGCCCTGGACTAGCGCCCCTGTCTGGGGCCAACGTCCTGACTTTC
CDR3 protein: CASSSRPGLAPLSGANVLTF

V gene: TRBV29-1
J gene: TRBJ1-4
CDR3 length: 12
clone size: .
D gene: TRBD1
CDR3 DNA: TGCAGCGCCCGGGACAGGGGAGAAAAACTGTTTTTT
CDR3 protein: CSARDRGEKLFF

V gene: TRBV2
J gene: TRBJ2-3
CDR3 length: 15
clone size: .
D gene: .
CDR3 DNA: TGTGCCAGCCGATCTGGCGGATGGAGCACAGATACGCAGTATTTT
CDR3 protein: CASRSGGWSTDTQYF

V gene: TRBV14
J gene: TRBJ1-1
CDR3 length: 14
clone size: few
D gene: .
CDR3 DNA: TGTGCCAGCAGCCAAGGATGGGAGGTCACTGAAGCTTTCTTT
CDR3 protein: CASSQGWEVTEAFF

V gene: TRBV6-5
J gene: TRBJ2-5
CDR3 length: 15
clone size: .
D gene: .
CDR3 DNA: TGTGCCAGCAGCCCCCTCGGACAAGCACGGGAGACCCAGTACTTC
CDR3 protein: CASSPLGQARETQYF

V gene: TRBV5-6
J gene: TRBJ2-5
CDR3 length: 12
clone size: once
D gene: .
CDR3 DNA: TGTGCCAGCAGCAGGGGTCCAGAGACCCAGTACTTC
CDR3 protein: CASSRGPETQYF

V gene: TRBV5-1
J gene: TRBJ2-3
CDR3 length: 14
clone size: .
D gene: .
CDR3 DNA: TGCGCCAGCAGCCACGGGAGTTACACAGATACGCAGTATTTT
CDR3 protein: CASSHGSYTDTQYF

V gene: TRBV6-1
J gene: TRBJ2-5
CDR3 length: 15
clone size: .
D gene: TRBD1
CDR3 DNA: TGTGCCAGCAGTGAAGACAGGGGGTCCCAAGAGACCCAGTACTTC
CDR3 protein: CASSEDRGSQETQYF

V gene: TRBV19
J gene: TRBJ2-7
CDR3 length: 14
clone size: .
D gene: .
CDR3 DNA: TGTGCCAGTAGTATGCGGAGTAGCTCCTACGAGCAGTACTTC
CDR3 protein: CASSMRSSSYEQYF

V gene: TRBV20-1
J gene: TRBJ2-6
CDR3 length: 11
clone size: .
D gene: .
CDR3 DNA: TGCAGTGCTCCCCTCGCCAACGTCCTGACTTTC
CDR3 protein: CSAPLANVLTF

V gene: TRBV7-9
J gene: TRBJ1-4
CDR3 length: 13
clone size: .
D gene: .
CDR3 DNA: TGTGCCAGCAGCCCCCCAGGGGATGAAAAACTGTTTTTT
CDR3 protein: CASSPPGDEKLFF

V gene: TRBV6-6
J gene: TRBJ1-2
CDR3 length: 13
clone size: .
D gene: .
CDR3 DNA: TGTGCCAGCAGTTTGGGGGCCGACTATGGCTACACCTTC
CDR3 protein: CASSLGADYGYTF

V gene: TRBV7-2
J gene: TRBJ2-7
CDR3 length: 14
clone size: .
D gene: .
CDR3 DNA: TGTGCCAGCAGCTTCGCCTACTCGGCCTACGAGCAGTACTTC
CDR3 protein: CASSFAYSAYEQYF

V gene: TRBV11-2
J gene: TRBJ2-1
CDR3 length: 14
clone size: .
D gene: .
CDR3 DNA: TGTGCCAGCAGCTTTGCAGGGGTGGGCAATGAGCAGTTCTTC
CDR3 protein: CASSFAGVGNEQFF

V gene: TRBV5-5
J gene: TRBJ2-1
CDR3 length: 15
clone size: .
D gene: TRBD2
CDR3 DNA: TGTGCCAGCATCGGGAGTACGCTAGCGGGAGGTGAGCAGTTCTTC
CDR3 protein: CASIGSTLAGGEQFF

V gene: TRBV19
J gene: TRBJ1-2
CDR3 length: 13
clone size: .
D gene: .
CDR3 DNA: TGTGCCAGTAGTATCCTCCCCCCGGATGGCTACACCTTC
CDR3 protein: CASSILPPDGYTF

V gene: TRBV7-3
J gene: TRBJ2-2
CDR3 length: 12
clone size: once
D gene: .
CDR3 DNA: TGTGCCAGCAGCTTAACCTCCGGGGAGCTGTTTTTT
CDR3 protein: CASSLTSGELFF

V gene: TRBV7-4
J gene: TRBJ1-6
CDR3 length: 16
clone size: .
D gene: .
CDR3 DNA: TGTGCCAGCAGCTTGAGTAGGGGGTTTTTGGATTCACCCCTCCACTTT
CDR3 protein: CASSLSRGFLDSPLHF

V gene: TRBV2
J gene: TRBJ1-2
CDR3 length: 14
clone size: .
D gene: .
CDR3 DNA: TGTGCCAGCGTTATACGGGTTGACGGCTATGGCTACACCTTC
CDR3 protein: CASVIRVDGYGYTF

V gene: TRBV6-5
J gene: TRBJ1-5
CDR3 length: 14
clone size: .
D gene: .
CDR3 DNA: TGTGCCAGCAGTTCCAGCAGGGCCAATCAGCCCCAGCATTTT
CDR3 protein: CASSSSRANQPQHF

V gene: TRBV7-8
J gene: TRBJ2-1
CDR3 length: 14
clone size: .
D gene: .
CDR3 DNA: TGTGCCAGCAGCTCACGAGAGGGCAACAATGAGCAGTTCTTC
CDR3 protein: CASSSREGNNEQFF

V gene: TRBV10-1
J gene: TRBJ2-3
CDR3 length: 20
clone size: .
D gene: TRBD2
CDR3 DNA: TGCGCCAGCACCAAAATGGGACTAGCGGGAGGGCCGATTCATACAGATACGCAGTATTTT
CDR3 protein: CASTKMGLAGGPIHTDTQYF

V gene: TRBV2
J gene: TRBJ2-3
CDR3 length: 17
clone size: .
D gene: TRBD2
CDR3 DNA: TGTGCCAGCAGTGCGGATCCCAGCGGGGGGGTCGCAGATACGCAGTATTTT
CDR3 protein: CASSADPSGGVADTQYF

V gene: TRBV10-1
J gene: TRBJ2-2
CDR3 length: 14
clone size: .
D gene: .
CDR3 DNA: TGCGCCAGCACCCCCCGGGCGGGCACCGGGGAGCTGTTTTTT
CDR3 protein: CASTPRAGTGELFF

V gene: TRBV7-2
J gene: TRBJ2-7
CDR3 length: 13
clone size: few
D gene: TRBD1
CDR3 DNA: TGTGCCAGCAGCCACAGGGGCTCCTACGAGCAGTACTTC
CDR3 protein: CASSHRGSYEQYF